The 23 T cell receptor beta chains given below trace back to one sample, sequenced in a study of identifying expanded T cells in peripheral blood. Assay used: immunoSEQ multiplex PCR; TCRdb lists only in-frame clones, some missing. Of 91,000 or so clones in the sample, about 90% are singletons; the top ten hold about 3.9%. Input material: blood. The receptors stem from a person aged 18 to 70 in good health.

The DNA of the CDR3 is TGTGCCAGCAGGAAAGACAGGGGGCAAGAGACCCAGTACTTC. Amino acid sequence: CASRKDRGQETQYF. The J gene is TRBJ2-5, the V gene TRBV6-1; 9 bases fit TRBD1. Germline V gives CDR1 MNHNS, CDR2 SASEGT. The V segment lost 6 bases and the J segment 2 bases; nucleotides outside the gene matches: 4. The CDR3 totals 14 residues.

The chain joins TRBV28 to TRBJ1-2, with D possibly TRBD1 on 6 matching bases. V was shortened by 5 bases and J by 0 bases, with 19 bases between the two germline ends. CDR3 size: 17 residues. CDR1 is MDHEN and CDR2 is SYDVKM in the germline V gene. Here the CDR3 reads CASSPILGQRTNYGYTF. The CDR3, as DNA: TGTGCCAGCAGTCCAATCCTAGGACAGAGAACTAACTATGGCTACACCTTC.

The CDR3 sequence is CASSPWEVGAYGYTF. The CDR3 coding sequence is TGTGCCAGCAGCCCCTGGGAAGTGGGGGCGTATGGCTACACCTTC. The chain combines TRBV5-5 with TRBJ1-2; maybe TRBD1 (6 bases). There are 15 residues in the CDR3. Germline values: CDR1 SGHKS, CDR2 YYEKEE (reference sequence). V gave up 4 bases and J gave up 5 bases, with 18 bases separating them.

Here the CDR3 DNA reads TGTGCCAGCAGCTTCGGAGAGACCCAGTACTTC. Protein: CASSFGETQYF. The chain uses TRBV11-2 and TRBJ2-5; D gene unclear. V shed 3 bases and J shed 4 bases, with 3 bases lying between them. The CDR3 is 11 amino acids. The germline V gene has CDR1 SGHAT and CDR2 FQNNGV.

The rearrangement joins TRBV11-3 to TRBJ2-3; D tentatively reads TRBD1 or TRBD2 (5 bases each). V gave up 4 bases and J gave up 1 base, with 15 bases separating them. CDR3 length: 16 residues. Germline V gene data show CDR1 as SGHNT and CDR2 as YENEEA. The CDR3 DNA is TGTGCCAGCAGCTCCACCTTGGGGGACGGCACAGATACGCAGTATTTT. Protein: CASSSTLGDGTDTQYF.

The sample holds one count of this clone. This chain connects TRBV5-1 to TRBJ2-1; 9 bases align to TRBD1. This CDR3 has 16 amino acids. Germline lookup yields CDR1 SGHRS and CDR2 YFSETQ. The junction had 7 bases not matched to a gene; V was cut back by 3 bases and J by 3 bases. CDR3 protein: CASSSGTGLGYNEQFF. DNA for the CDR3: TGCGCCAGCAGCTCGGGGACAGGGCTCGGCTACAATGAGCAGTTCTTC.

V is TRBV7-6 and J is TRBJ2-5; tentatively, D is TRBD2 (6 bases). Germline loops: CDR1 SGHVS, CDR2 FNYEAQ. The CDR3 consists of 16 residues. The ends were cut back, 0 bases at V and 5 bases at J, with 16 bases in the middle. The chain's CDR3 is CASSLASGLGRETQYF. The DNA for the CDR3 is TGTGCCAGCAGCTTAGCTTCCGGGCTGGGGAGGGAGACCCAGTACTTC.

The chain has TRBV28 and TRBJ2-7; the match to TRBD1 covers 7 bases. The V gene end was trimmed by 1 base and the J gene end by 1 base; junction bases not matched to a gene: 4. The CDR3 is made up of 15 amino acids. Germline lookup yields CDR1 MDHEN and CDR2 SYDVKM. Here the CDR3 DNA reads TGTGCCAGCAGTTTATTCCGGACAGGATCCTACGAGCAGTACTTC. Protein sequence: CASSLFRTGSYEQYF. Filled out from reference TRBV28 and TRBJ2-7, the complete variable domain reads DVKVTQSSRYLVKRTGEKVFLECVQDMDHENMFWYRQDPGLGLRLIYFSYDVKMKEKGDIPEGYSVSREKKERFSLILESASTNQTSMYLCASSLFRTGSYEQYFGPGTRLTVT.

The rearrangement joins TRBV7-6 to TRBJ2-7; D not resolved. The germline V and J ends were trimmed by 1 base and 0 bases, with 10 bases remaining between them. The CDR3 is 15 residues long. Germline V lookup: CDR1 SGHVS, CDR2 FNYEAQ. The CDR3 DNA reads as TGTGCCAGCAGCTTAGGGTTCGGCATCTCCTACGAGCAGTACTTC. This encodes CASSLGFGISYEQYF. Complete variable domain (other parts from reference TRBV7-6 and TRBJ2-7): GAGVSQSPRYKVTKRGQDVALRCDPISGHVSLYWYRQALGQGPEFLTYFNYEAQQDKSGLPNDRFSAERPEGSISTLTIQRTEQRDSAMYRCASSLGFGISYEQYFGPGTRLTVT.

On this clone: This may arise from a read error, as a much more abundant clone is one base away. At the DNA level, this CDR3 is encoded by other sequences in the same sample as well. The chain joins TRBV6-4 to TRBJ2-1; a possible D gene is TRBD2 (6 bases). CDR1 and CDR2 (germline): MRHNA, SNTAGT. V was shortened by 0 bases and J by 0 bases, with 6 bases between the two germline ends. This CDR3 has 15 amino acids. The CDR3 DNA is TGTGCCAGCAGTGACTCAGCGGGCTCCTACAATGAGCAGTTCTTC. As protein: CASSDSAGSYNEQFF.

V gene TRBV7-9 combines with J gene TRBJ2-6; D is uncertain. The length of the CDR3 is 12 residues. Trimming stripped 11 bases from V and 4 bases from J, with 9 bases between. CDR1 and CDR2 (germline): SEHNR, FQNEAQ (reference sequence). The CDR3 coding sequence is TGTGCCTCCGGATCCGGGGCCAACGTCCTGACTTTC. Translated, it gives CASGSGANVLTF.

This chain links TRBV15 with TRBJ2-7; a weak D match, TRBD2 (5 bases). The germline CDR1 and CDR2 sequences are LNHNV and YYDKDF (reference sequence). Trimming left V 5 bases short and J 3 bases short, with 17 bases between. CDR3 size: 15 residues. This CDR3 is CATSRNLGVDYEQYF. The DNA for the CDR3 is TGTGCCACCAGCCGGAACCTCGGGGTAGACTACGAGCAGTACTTC. Based on the CDR3 plus reference TRBV15 and TRBJ2-7, the full variable domain is DAMVIQNPRYQVTQFGKPVTLSCSQTLNHNVMYWYQQKSSQAPKLLFHYYDKDFNNEADTPDNFQSRRPNTSFCFLDIRSPGLGDTAMYLCATSRNLGVDYEQYFGPGTRLTVT.

This clone was seen only once. This chain joins TRBV7-3 and TRBJ2-3; 12 bases are shared with TRBD1. The ends lost 2 bases at V and 7 bases at J; junction bases unmatched: 4. Germline loops: CDR1 SGHTA, CDR2 FQGTGA. The CDR3 has 15 amino acids. In DNA, the CDR3 is TGTGCCAGCAGCTTAGAGGGACAGGGGGCGTATACGCAGTATTTT. Translated, it gives CASSLEGQGAYTQYF.

In DNA form, the CDR3 reads TGTGCCAGCAGTCTTACGGGTACCTACGAGCAGTACTTC. Translated: CASSLTGTYEQYF. The J gene is TRBJ2-7, the V gene TRBV6-1, with unresolved D. The CDR3 is made up of 13 amino acids. Germline assignment: CDR1 MNHNS and CDR2 SASEGT. The ends were cut back, 5 bases at V and 2 bases at J, with 10 bases in the middle.

The chain employs TRBV5-6 and TRBJ2-3, with TRBD1 as a possible D gene (6 bases). This CDR3 spans 13 amino acids. CDR1 and CDR2 (germline): SGHDT, YYEEEE. V dropped 4 bases and J dropped 4 bases, with 10 bases sitting between them. The CDR3 is CASSRTGPDTQYF. The CDR3 nucleotides are TGTGCCAGCAGCCGAACAGGGCCAGATACGCAGTATTTT.

This chain uses TRBV19 with TRBJ2-3; no reliable D call. From germline, CDR1 is LNHDA and CDR2 SQIVND (reference sequence). The CDR3 length is 15 residues. V gave up 3 bases and J gave up 2 bases, with 12 bases separating them. The CDR3 protein is CASSMEAGDTDTQYF. The CDR3 region has the DNA TGTGCCAGTAGTATGGAAGCAGGCGACACAGATACGCAGTATTTT.

The chain couples TRBV29-1 to TRBJ2-7; D not certain. Germline assignment: CDR1 SQVTM and CDR2 ANQGSEA. Trimming shortened V by 6 bases and J by 2 bases, and 23 bases separated the two germline ends. The CDR3 is made up of 16 amino acids. CDR3 nucleotide sequence: TGCAGCGTAGACCAACGGACGCGGAGAGGTACCTACGAGCAGTACTTC. This gives the protein CSVDQRTRRGTYEQYF.

The V gene is TRBV29-1, the J gene TRBJ1-1; D is unresolved. CDR3 length: 10 amino acids. The ends were cut back, 3 bases at V and 5 bases at J, with 4 bases in the middle. Germline CDR1 SQVTM, CDR2 ANQGSEA. Written as DNA, the CDR3 is TGCAGCGTTGAGTTGACTGAAGCTTTCTTT. Translated, it gives CSVELTEAFF.

The genes are TRBV5-4 and TRBJ2-7; 7 bases align to TRBD2. Germline trimming cut 5 bases from V and 3 bases from J; bases unmatched to any gene: 5. The CDR3 totals 13 residues. Germline V gives CDR1 SGHNT, CDR2 YYREEE (reference sequence). The DNA of the CDR3 is TGTGCCAGCAGGAACCCTAGCGGCTACGAGCAGTACTTC. It is translated as CASRNPSGYEQYF.

V is TRBV7-2 and J is TRBJ2-7; D possibly uses TRBD1 or TRBD2 (5 bases each). Trimming took off 1 base at V and 0 bases at J, with 22 bases between the two ends. Germline V gives CDR1 SGHTA, CDR2 FQGNSA. This CDR3 spans 19 amino acids. CDR3 sequence reads: CASSLVSGPSRGGSYEQYF. The CDR3 bases are TGTGCCAGCAGCTTAGTTTCGGGGCCTTCCCGGGGCGGCTCCTACGAGCAGTACTTC.

The chain joins TRBV28 to TRBJ1-6; D uncertain. Per the germline V gene, CDR1 is MDHEN and CDR2 is SYDVKM. The germline V and J ends were trimmed by 1 base and 7 bases, with 5 bases remaining between them. The CDR3 loop spans 13 amino acids. This chain's CDR3 is CASSLSGNSPLHF. CDR3 DNA: TGTGCCAGCAGTTTATCGGGGAATTCACCCCTCCACTTT.

This clone was found a few times. This chain links TRBV2 with TRBJ2-3, with TRBD1 matching over 9 bases. Germline CDR1 is SNHLY and CDR2 is FYNNEI. CDR3 size: 16 residues. The ends lost 6 bases at V and 0 bases at J; junction bases unmatched: 7. The CDR3, as DNA: TGTGCCAGCAGGTTGGGGACAGGGAGTAGCACAGATACGCAGTATTTT. Amino acid sequence: CASRLGTGSSTDTQYF. Using reference TRBV2 and TRBJ2-3 for the parts outside the CDR3, the full variable domain is EPEVTQTPSHQVTQMGQEVILRCVPISNHLYFYWYRQILGQKVEFLVSFYNNEISEKSEIFDDQFSVERPDGSNFTLKIRSTKLEDSAMYFCASRLGTGSSTDTQYFGPGTRLTVL.

V gene TRBV30 combines with J gene TRBJ1-1; 7 bases are a match to TRBD1. The V segment lost 3 bases and the J segment 1 base; nucleotides outside the gene matches: 2. Germline values: CDR1 GTSNPN, CDR2 SVGIG (reference sequence). This CDR3 comprises 13 residues. CDR3 protein: CAWRGQPNTEAFF. CDR3 sequence (DNA): TGTGCCTGGAGGGGACAGCCGAACACTGAAGCTTTCTTT.